The clone carrying this T cell receptor beta chain occurred many times. The sample belongs to a study of human T cells and chemical hapten exposure. TCRdb processed the RACE reads anew with MiXCR; each CDR3 protein has one entry. Of fewer than 400,000 distinct CDR3 sequences detected, around 7% appear once; the ten largest clones hold roughly 7.9%. Time point of the sample: patch test 1, 2 weeks after DPC sensitization. Treatment: therapeutic diphenylcyclopropenone sensitization with weekly scalp DPC. CDR1 SGHTA and CDR2 FQGNSA come from the germline V gene. V gave up 4 bases and J gave up 4 bases, with 14 bases separating them. The CDR3 is made up of 15 amino acids.

This receptor was identified in a woman aged 18 to 35 with alopecia areata. Some clones in this sample may be carry-over from other donors' samples. This chain links TRBV7-2 with TRBJ1-3; D is unclear. The material sequenced was whole blood, taken in connection with sensitization to the hapten diphenylcyclopropenone (DPC). The CDR3 region has the DNA TGTGCCAGCAGCTCTGGTGGGTCAGGAGGAAACACCATATATTTT. Protein product: CASSSGGSGGNTIYF.